The present T cell receptor (beta chain) was sequenced within a study of CD8+ T cells in alopecia areata. Background on the study: Treated patients swallowed 5 to 10 mg of oral tofacitinib twice daily.

This CDR3 comprises 14 residues. Between the trimmed V and J ends, which lost 5 bases and 2 bases, there was a span of 12 bases. Germline CDR1 reads LNHDA; CDR2 reads SQIVND (reference sequence). Following RNA extraction, reverse transcription yielded cDNA that acted as the sequencing template. Profiling relied on immunoSEQ multiplex PCR, and the TCRdb table lists in-frame clones only, not all of them. Of 15,000 to 20,000 clones in the sample, approximately 56% were seen once. The study, taken as a whole, reports: Tofacitinib yielded significantly lower scalp clonality and fewer expanded CD8+ clones among the top 100.

Treatment meaning: oral pan-JAK inhibitor, 5-10 mg twice daily. Peripheral blood and lesional scalp punch biopsies were taken from alopecia areata patients. This clone has just a few counts. Its target is unknown. The source was skin, collected at week 4, from a patient treated with tofacitinib. The chain joins TRBV19 to TRBJ2-5, with D perhaps matching TRBD1 (6 bases). The clonotype originates from a human donor with alopecia areata. For the CDR3, the DNA is TGTGCCAGTAGTTTCGGACAGCGACAAGAGACCCAGTACTTC. Its translation: CASSFGQRQETQYF. Full variable domain (remainder filled in from reference TRBV19 and TRBJ2-5): DGGITQSPKYLFRKEGQNVTLSCEQNLNHDAMYWYRQDPGQGLRLIYYSQIVNDFQKGDIAEGYSVSREKKESFPLTVTSAQKNPTAFYLCASSFGQRQETQYFGPGTRLLVL.